This passage covers 19 T cell receptor beta chains from one sample sequenced in a study of cytomegalovirus exposure and HLA in healthy donors. Clones were read by immunoSEQ multiplex PCR, and TCRdb kept only the in-frame ones, dropping some. This table holds 100,000 to 150,000 clones, 85% to 90% found once. Sequencing was done on a sample of PBMCs. The receptors derive from a woman younger than 35 in good health and CMV-seronegative.

V and J are TRBV28 and TRBJ1-6; 12 bases map to TRBD1. CDR1 is MDHEN and CDR2 is SYDVKM in the germline V gene. V was clipped by 11 bases and J by 11 bases; unmatched bases: 7. This CDR3 has 13 amino acids. The CDR3 bases are TGTGCCGGAGGGACAGGGGGCGCCCCACCCCTCCACTTT. Encoded protein: CAGGTGGAPPLHF.

The genes are TRBV9 and TRBJ2-3, with TRBD2 identical over 9 bases. Germline trimming cut 4 bases from V and 2 bases from J; bases unmatched to any gene: 2. The CDR3 sequence is 14 residues long. Germline CDR1 SGDLS, CDR2 YYNGEE. CDR3 sequence reads: CASSSGGNTDTQYF. The CDR3 DNA sequence: TGTGCCAGCAGCAGCGGGGGGAACACAGATACGCAGTATTTT. The full variable domain, in which reference TRBV9 and TRBJ2-3 provide the parts outside the CDR3, is DSGVTQTPKHLITATGQRVTLRCSPRSGDLSVYWYQQSLDQGLQFLIQYYNGEERAKGNILERFSAQQFPDLHSELNLSSLELGDSALYFCASSSGGNTDTQYFGPGTRLTVL.

The rearrangement joins TRBV5-4 to TRBJ2-4; TRBD2 agrees at 8 bases. Germline values: CDR1 SGHNT, CDR2 YYREEE (reference sequence). The ends lost 3 bases at V and 0 bases at J; junction bases unmatched: 5. This CDR3 comprises 16 residues. CDR3 residues: CASSSGGAIAKNIQYF. As DNA, the CDR3 is TGTGCCAGCAGCTCCGGGGGGGCCATAGCCAAAAACATTCAGTACTTC.

The gene calls are TRBV5-1 and TRBJ2-7; D is perhaps TRBD1 (6 bases). V shed 0 bases and J shed 5 bases, with 18 bases lying between them. Germline CDR1 and CDR2: SGHRS and YFSETQ. The CDR3 runs to 16 residues. The CDR3: CASSLGGTPEGHEQYF. For the CDR3, the DNA is TGCGCCAGCAGCTTGGGGGGGACACCCGAGGGCCACGAGCAGTACTTC.

The count of this clone is one. The DNA of the CDR3 is TGTGCCAGCAGCGCTCAGGGGGCCTACTCCTACAATGAGCAGTTCTTC. Its protein is CASSAQGAYSYNEQFF. The V and J genes are TRBV9 and TRBJ2-1; TRBD1 matches at 8 bases. Germline V lookup: CDR1 SGDLS, CDR2 YYNGEE. This CDR3 is 16 amino acids long. The junction had 5 bases not matched to a gene; V was cut back by 3 bases and J by 0 bases.

This chain uses TRBV13 with TRBJ1-2; TRBD1 is a possible D gene (6 bases). This CDR3 comprises 13 residues. V was shortened by 3 bases and J by 2 bases, with 7 bases between the two germline ends. CDR1 is PRHDT and CDR2 is FYEKMQ in the germline V gene (reference sequence). The CDR3: CASSLDRNYGYTF. For the CDR3, the DNA is TGTGCCAGCAGCTTGGACAGAAACTATGGCTACACCTTC.

This chain uses TRBV27 with TRBJ1-1, with D unclear. V was clipped by 8 bases and J by 5 bases, with 21 bases between them. Germline V gene sequence: CDR1 MNHEY, CDR2 SMNVEV (reference sequence). This CDR3 comprises 15 residues. The CDR3 reads CASGFLSSPGTEAFF. CDR3 in DNA: TGTGCCAGCGGGTTTTTGAGTTCTCCGGGTACTGAAGCTTTCTTT.

This chain joins TRBV6-4 and TRBJ2-3; D is possibly TRBD1 (6 bases). CDR3 size: 15 residues. V gave up 5 bases and J gave up 2 bases, with 14 bases separating them. Germline lookup yields CDR1 MRHNA and CDR2 SNTAGT. DNA of the CDR3: TGTGCCAGCAGTCCGGACAGCGCTAACACAGATACGCAGTATTTT. Encoded protein: CASSPDSANTDTQYF.

V gene TRBV30 combines with J gene TRBJ2-1, with a weak D call TRBD2 (6 bases). V was shortened by 2 bases and J by 3 bases, with 11 bases between the two germline ends. Germline loops: CDR1 GTSNPN, CDR2 SVGIG (reference sequence). This CDR3 spans 14 amino acids. The CDR3 DNA reads as TGTGCCTGGAGTTCTTTCGGGGGCTACAATGAGCAGTTCTTC. Protein sequence: CAWSSFGGYNEQFF. The whole variable domain, filled in from reference TRBV30 and TRBJ2-1, reads SQTIHQWPATLVQPVGSPLSLECTVEGTSNPNLYWYRQAAGRGLQLLFYSVGIGQISSEVPQNLSASRPQDRQFILSSKKLLLSDSGFYLCAWSSFGGYNEQFFGPGTRLTVL.

The V and J genes are TRBV7-9 and TRBJ1-2; possibly TRBD1 for D (5 bases). Deletions cut 4 bases from V and 3 bases from J, with 12 bases between. The germline V gene encodes CDR1 SEHNR and CDR2 FQNEAQ (reference sequence). CDR3 length equals 14 residues. CDR3 bases: TGTGCCAGCAGCTCCCCCATGACAGACTATGGCTACACCTTC. Protein: CASSSPMTDYGYTF.

The count of this clone is one. CDR3 protein: CASSYLIRGHSRDYTF. The CDR3 DNA reads as TGTGCCAGCAGTTACCTAATCCGGGGACACTCGCGCGACTACACCTTC. J is TRBJ1-2 and V is TRBV6-6; a weak D match, TRBD1 (6 bases). The CDR3 is made up of 16 amino acids. Looked up from germline, CDR1 is MNHNY and CDR2 is SVGAGI (reference sequence). Trimming shortened V by 2 bases and J by 10 bases, and 23 bases separated the two germline ends.

This clone was picked up one time. The V and J genes are TRBV18 and TRBJ2-7; 9 positions agree with TRBD2. The CDR3 is 15 amino acids. CDR1 and CDR2 from the germline V gene are KGHSH and LQKENI. The V gene end was trimmed by 3 bases and the J gene end by 2 bases; junction bases not matched to a gene: 5. Written as DNA, the CDR3 is TGTGCCAGCTCACCCCCTAGCGGGACCCCCTACGAGCAGTACTTC. Protein product: CASSPPSGTPYEQYF.

The rearrangement joins TRBV28 to TRBJ2-3; D perhaps matches TRBD1 (6 bases). The germline V and J ends were trimmed by 3 bases and 0 bases, with 7 bases remaining between them. There are 14 residues in the CDR3. Germline V gives CDR1 MDHEN, CDR2 SYDVKM. CDR3 coding DNA: TGTGCCAGCAGTTTGGACAGTAGCACAGATACGCAGTATTTT. Its translation: CASSLDSSTDTQYF. Using reference TRBV28 and TRBJ2-3 for the parts outside the CDR3, the full variable domain is DVKVTQSSRYLVKRTGEKVFLECVQDMDHENMFWYRQDPGLGLRLIYFSYDVKMKEKGDIPEGYSVSREKKERFSLILESASTNQTSMYLCASSLDSSTDTQYFGPGTRLTVL.

The chain carries TRBV6-5 and TRBJ2-7, with D possibly matching TRBD1 (7 bases). With 2 bases removed from V and 6 bases from J, the gap between germline ends came to 11 bases. CDR1 and CDR2 (germline): MNHEY, SVGAGI. The CDR3 totals 13 residues. The CDR3 loop is CASSYRQGLEQYV. As DNA, the CDR3 is TGTGCCAGCAGTTACCGACAGGGACTCGAGCAGTACGTC.

The chain has TRBV7-2 and TRBJ1-3; D remains unclear. The CDR3 is 16 amino acids. The germline gives CDR1 SGHTA, CDR2 FQGNSA. Deletions cut 5 bases from V and 0 bases from J, with 14 bases between. In DNA form, the CDR3 reads TGTGCCAGCAGCCGGTTACCGGTAGACTCTGGAAACACCATATATTTT. Amino acid sequence: CASSRLPVDSGNTIYF.

This sequence joins TRBV29-1 and TRBJ2-2; 12 positions agree with TRBD2. V was clipped by 4 bases and J by 7 bases; unmatched bases: 7. This CDR3 has 15 residues. Germline V lookup: CDR1 SQVTM, CDR2 ANQGSEA. The CDR3 sequence: CSVGPSGRVVGELFF. DNA of the CDR3: TGCAGCGTTGGGCCTAGCGGGAGGGTTGTCGGGGAGCTGTTTTTT.

This rearrangement joins TRBV7-2 to TRBJ1-2; D gene unclear. The CDR3 spans 15 residues. CDR1 SGHTA and CDR2 FQGNSA come from the germline V gene. Between the trimmed V and J ends, which lost 4 bases and 8 bases, there was a span of 20 bases. CDR3 in DNA: TGTGCCAGCAGCTACCCTAACATCCCCGCGGGGGGCTACACCTTC. Its protein is CASSYPNIPAGGYTF.

V usage is TRBV13 and J usage is TRBJ2-3; 9 bases are shared with TRBD2. Germline V gene sequence: CDR1 PRHDT, CDR2 FYEKMQ (reference sequence). CDR3 length equals 17 residues. V gave up 0 bases and J gave up 5 bases; unmatched junction bases: 9. The CDR3 sequence: CASSLGGLLAGRDTQYF. CDR3 coding DNA: TGTGCCAGCAGCTTAGGAGGGTTGCTAGCGGGGAGAGATACGCAGTATTTT. The full variable domain, with the rest looked up from reference TRBV13 and TRBJ2-3, is AAGVIQSPRHLIKEKRETATLKCYPIPRHDTVYWYQQGPGQDPQFLISFYEKMQSDKGSIPDRFSAQQFSDYHSELNMSSLELGDSALYFCASSLGGLLAGRDTQYFGPGTRLTVL.

The rearrangement links TRBV30 to TRBJ1-4, with TRBD1 identical over 7 bases. This CDR3 comprises 16 residues. In germline, CDR1 is GTSNPN, CDR2 SVGIG (reference sequence). The V segment lost 4 bases and the J segment 0 bases; nucleotides outside the gene matches: 8. The CDR3 DNA reads TGTGCCTGGAACTTAGGGCAGGGGGCAACTAATGAAAAACTGTTTTTT. Encoded protein: CAWNLGQGATNEKLFF.